The rows below give T cell receptor beta chains drawn from one sample of a study of cytomegalovirus exposure and HLA in healthy donors. Repertoires were generated with immunoSEQ multiplex PCR, while TCRdb's copy carries only in-frame clones and drops some. Of 57,000 or so clones listed, roughly 90% are singletons. The source material was PBMCs. All receptors come from a woman under 40 in good health and CMV-seronegative. CDR3s leave out the opening cysteine and the closing phenylalanine or tryptophan. Each record gives: V gene, J gene, CDR3 protein.

TRBV9,TRBJ2-7,ASSWDRAGNEQY
TRBV6-1,TRBJ2-7,ASSDLGLAGYYFSYEQY
TRBV18,TRBJ1-1,ASSPQKTGGSNTEAF
TRBV7-9,TRBJ1-2,ASSLSLVAWGYT
TRBV11-3,TRBJ1-1,ASSLVLGLMNTEAF
TRBV7-3,TRBJ2-1,ASSRDRGVDEQF
TRBV11-2,TRBJ2-7,ASSLERSSYEQY
TRBV27,TRBJ1-5,ASSYSPPGQSNQPQH
TRBV15,TRBJ2-3,ATSRDASAPNTQY
TRBV6-6,TRBJ2-7,ASSREGWAYEQY
TRBV21-1,TRBJ1-4,ASSNRTGAVLVPGGEKLF
TRBV30,TRBJ2-5,AWSSGRETQY
TRBV5-1,TRBJ2-1,ASSLGLAGGVGDEQF
TRBV10-1,TRBJ2-3,ASSERGLAGGTGDTQY
TRBV18,TRBJ1-2,ASSPTRDSNYGYT
TRBV27,TRBJ1-5,ASSFTGTANQPQH
TRBV7-9,TRBJ2-3,ASGGQGATDTQY
TRBV27,TRBJ1-1,ASSRGTGGMGTEAF
TRBV6-5,TRBJ1-2,ASSYQTGAIVGYT
TRBV7-2,TRBJ2-7,ASSLSFSSASSYEQY
TRBV4-3,TRBJ2-1,ASSQDPSSGSSYNEQF
TRBV19,TRBJ2-7,ASRRQGADEQY
TRBV28,TRBJ1-1,ASCRDRGLKDTEAF
TRBV2,TRBJ1-1,ARTDRGKTEAF
TRBV18,TRBJ2-2,ASSRGLLTGELF
TRBV28,TRBJ1-5,ASSLGPSYSNQPQH
TRBV2,TRBJ2-5,ASKRSPRETQY
TRBV9,TRBJ2-2,ASTKGLSRGELF
TRBV19,TRBJ2-1,ASSRGSGAGAYNEQF
TRBV4-1,TRBJ2-3,ASSQGLAGTDTQY
TRBV28,TRBJ2-7,ASSGGWDSSYEQY